The 5 T cell receptor beta chains given below trace back to one sample, sequenced in a study of blood T cell repertoires in COVID-19. Some clones are missing from TCRdb's copy, which holds only in-frame ones; the method was immunoSEQ multiplex PCR. The table shows 95,000 to 110,000 clones, with approximately 84% occurring only once. Sequences were obtained from peripheral blood. These receptors came from a human donor in a cohort sampled during active COVID-19.

The rearrangement links TRBV19 to TRBJ1-1; maybe TRBD1 (6 bases). Germline CDR1 reads LNHDA; CDR2 reads SQIVND (reference sequence). The CDR3 is 14 residues long. V gave up 7 bases and J gave up 0 bases, with 12 bases separating them. CDR3 amino acids: CASTSGQMNTEAFF. The CDR3 DNA follows: TGTGCCAGTACCTCGGGACAAATGAACACTGAAGCTTTCTTT.

The chain has TRBV25-1 and TRBJ1-1; possibly TRBD1 for D (6 bases). Germline CDR1 is MGHDK and CDR2 is SYGVNS. The CDR3 sequence is 14 residues long. V lost 5 bases and J 0 bases, leaving 10 bases between the germline ends. CDR3 coding DNA: TGTGCCAGCAGTCCCACAGGGCTGAACACTGAAGCTTTCTTT. Translation gives CASSPTGLNTEAFF.

CDR3 sequence (DNA): TGTGCCAGCAGCCAGGCAACCCAGCCCCAGCATTTT. This sequence encodes CASSQATQPQHF. The genes are TRBV6-5 and TRBJ1-5; D remains unclear. Germline CDR1 MNHEY, CDR2 SVGAGI. V lost 6 bases and J lost 7, with 10 bases in between. The CDR3 extends over 12 amino acids.

This chain links TRBV19 with TRBJ1-1, with 10 bases that match TRBD1. V was clipped by 10 bases and J by 5 bases; unmatched bases: 16. The CDR3 is made up of 16 amino acids. The germline V gene has CDR1 LNHDA and CDR2 SQIVND (reference sequence). The CDR3 loop reads CATRGQGVNRGTEAFF. CDR3 nucleotides: TGTGCCACCCGAGGACAGGGGGTTAATCGGGGGACTGAAGCTTTCTTT.

V is TRBV4-3 and J is TRBJ2-3; 11 bases match TRBD2. This CDR3 spans 19 amino acids. Germline V lookup: CDR1 LGHNA, CDR2 YSLEER. V gave up 0 bases and J gave up 4 bases; unmatched junction bases: 12. The CDR3 region is CASSQDLTSGGSWADTQYF. The CDR3 nucleotides read TGCGCCAGCAGCCAAGATCTAACTAGCGGGGGCTCATGGGCAGATACGCAGTATTTT.